This T cell receptor (beta chain) was profiled in a study of CD8 T cells in ankylosing spondylitis. This clonotype was seen ten or more times. Its matching antigen is unknown. Study results and caveats: Apparently characteristic of ankylosing spondylitis blood was a TCR beta motif (under ten highly homologous variants).

TCRdb independently ran MiXCR on the 5' RACE reads; one entry per CDR3 protein. The repertoire holds hundreds of thousands of distinct CDR3 sequences, with 10% to 15% as singletons. V lost 5 bases to trimming and J lost 10 bases, with 14 bases between them. This CDR3 contains 12 residues. This sequence joins TRBV12-3 or TRBV12-4 and TRBJ1-2; no firm D call. The receptor was derived from a male donor with ankylosing spondylitis. Material: blood, either unsorted or a sorted T cell fraction (not recorded which). The CDR3 region is CASSLRLVFYTF. The CDR3 coding sequence is TGTGCCAGCAGTCTCCGGTTGGTGTTCTACACCTTC.